This T cell receptor beta chain is drawn from a study of shared clonotypes between healthy human individuals. Study-wide background: Serving as donors were a couple of women and three men, whose ages spanned 18 to 49. Regarding the study as a whole: Sharing of clonotypes among donors was expected to vary with sequencing depth.

This clone was seen once. Its target is unknown. Assay execution took place at the deep level. Clones were sequenced by immunoSEQ multiplex PCR, and TCRdb holds only the in-frame ones, with some missing. The sample consists of 2,100,000 or so clones, 95% of them appearing once. This CDR3 region has 15 residues. J was trimmed by 2 bases and V by 4 bases; bases with no gene match: 4. CDR1 is SGHRS, CDR2 YFSETQ, per germline. V and J are TRBV5-1 and TRBJ2-7, with 12 bases aligning to TRBD2. The source of this sequence is a man aged 18 to 29 in good health. The specimen was naive CD4+ T cells sorted from blood. Subset given: CD45RA+ positively selected. CDR3 in DNA: TGCGCCAGCAGCCCCAGACTAGCGGGAGCCTACGAGCAGTACTTC. Residues: CASSPRLAGAYEQYF.